A selection of T cell receptor beta chains follows, all from one sample in a study of OX40 agonist ivuxolimab in advanced cancers. Profiling relied on immunoSEQ multiplex PCR, and the TCRdb table lists in-frame clones only, not all of them. The sample comprises 55,000 to 70,000 clones, about 85% of which are singletons, and approximately 4% rests with the top ten. The sample here was CD4+ or CD8+ T cells sorted from blood, taken in a trial of the OX40 agonist ivuxolimab. The receptors come from an adult with an advanced solid tumor such as melanoma, head and neck, liver or kidney cancer. The CDR3 runs from the conserved cysteine through the conserved F or W. A D gene is named only where the DNA matches it firmly. The size entry is marked missing in some rows and otherwise reads once, few, many or a size class.

- | TRBJ2-7 | TRBD2 | TRBV28 | CASSFPETSGSDHEQYF | TGTGCCAGCAGTTTCCCCGAGACTAGCGGGAGTGATCACGAGCAGTACTTC
- | TRBJ2-7 | TRBD1 | TRBV11-3 | CASSLDLRPGQGPYEQYF | TGTGCCAGCAGCTTAGATCTCCGTCCAGGACAGGGTCCGTACGAGCAGTACTTC
- | TRBJ2-7 | - | TRBV13 | CASSLGGPLGEQYF | TGTGCCAGCAGCTTAGGGGGACCTCTCGGAGAGCAGTACTTC
- | TRBJ1-2 | - | TRBV28 | CASSQKDSHYGYTF | TGTGCCAGCAGCCAAAAGGACAGTCACTATGGCTACACCTTC
- | TRBJ1-4 | - | TRBV27 | CASSPIQGLNEKLFF | TGTGCCAGCAGCCCAATTCAGGGACTTAATGAAAAACTGTTTTTT
- | TRBJ2-1 | - | TRBV7-2 | CASSLERVATEQFF | TGTGCCAGCAGCTTAGAAAGGGTCGCGACTGAGCAGTTCTTC
- | TRBJ2-7 | - | TRBV9 | CASSPRQGYYEQYF | TGTGCCAGCAGCCCCCGCCAGGGCTACTACGAGCAGTACTTC
- | TRBJ1-1 | - | TRBV19 | CASSRALNTEAFF | TGTGCCAGTAGTAGGGCATTGAACACTGAAGCTTTCTTT
- | TRBJ1-5 | TRBD1 | TRBV6-6 | CASSYSGQGSLGPQHF | TGTGCCAGCAGTTACTCTGGACAGGGAAGTTTGGGACCCCAGCATTTT
- | TRBJ2-2 | - | TRBV5-1 | CASSLGVSSGELFF | TGCGCCAGCAGCTTGGGGGTCTCGTCCGGGGAGCTGTTTTTT
- | TRBJ2-5 | TRBD2 | TRBV29-1 | CSALRIREGQETQYF | TGCAGCGCCCTTAGAATCCGGGAGGGACAAGAGACCCAGTACTTC
- | TRBJ2-3 | - | TRBV30 | CAWSVPGSDTQYF | TGTGCCTGGAGTGTACCAGGGTCCGATACGCAGTATTTT
- | TRBJ2-3 | - | TRBV18 | CASSPTANTDTQYF | TGTGCCAGCTCACCGACTGCTAACACAGATACGCAGTATTTT
- | TRBJ2-2 | - | TRBV30 | CAWRPRGLRWSTGELFF | TGTGCCTGGCGTCCGCGGGGGCTTCGATGGAGCACCGGGGAGCTGTTTTTT
- | TRBJ2-6 | - | TRBV4-3 | CASSQDGSGANVLTF | TGCGCCAGCAGCCAAGATGGCTCTGGGGCCAACGTCCTGACTTTC
- | TRBJ2-7 | - | TRBV18 | CASSPPYRQVASEQYF | TGTGCCAGCTCACCACCATATCGACAGGTAGCCTCCGAGCAGTACTTC
- | TRBJ1-5 | - | TRBV28 | CASIRGVRSNQPQHF | TGTGCCAGCATACGCGGGGTGAGGAGCAATCAGCCCCAGCATTTT
- | TRBJ2-1 | - | TRBV6-6 | CASSPAGVSSYNEQFF | TGTGCCAGCAGCCCTGCCGGGGTCAGCTCCTACAATGAGCAGTTCTTC
- | TRBJ2-1 | - | TRBV6-5 | CASRRGPEQFF | TGTGCCAGCAGACGAGGGCCTGAGCAGTTCTTC
once | TRBJ2-5 | - | TRBV4-3 | CASSQVVGETQYF | TGCGCCAGCAGCCAAGTGGTGGGAGAGACCCAGTACTTC
- | TRBJ2-1 | TRBD2 | TRBV7-2 | CANDTTQREVHNEQFF | TGTGCCAACGATACAACGCAGCGGGAGGTTCACAATGAGCAGTTCTTC
- | TRBJ1-6 | - | TRBV4-3 | CASSQARDSPLHF | TGCGCCAGCAGCCAAGCGAGGGATTCACCCCTCCACTTT
- | TRBJ2-1 | TRBD1 | TRBV5-1 | CASSGSHGTGAYNEQFF | TGCGCCAGCAGCGGGAGCCACGGGACAGGGGCCTACAATGAGCAGTTCTTC
- | TRBJ1-1 | - | TRBV28 | CASSLAGITEAFF | TGTGCCAGCAGTTTGGCAGGGATCACTGAAGCTTTCTTT